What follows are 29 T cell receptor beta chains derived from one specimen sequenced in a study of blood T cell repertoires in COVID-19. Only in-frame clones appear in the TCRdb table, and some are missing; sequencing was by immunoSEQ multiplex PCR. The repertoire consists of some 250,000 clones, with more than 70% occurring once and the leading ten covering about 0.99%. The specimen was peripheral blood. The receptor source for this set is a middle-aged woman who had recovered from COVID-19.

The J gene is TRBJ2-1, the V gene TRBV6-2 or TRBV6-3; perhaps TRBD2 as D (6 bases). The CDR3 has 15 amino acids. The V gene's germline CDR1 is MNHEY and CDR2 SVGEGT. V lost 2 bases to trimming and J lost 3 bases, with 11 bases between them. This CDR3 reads CASSYPPRGYNEQFF. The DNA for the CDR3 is TGTGCCAGCAGTTACCCCCCGCGGGGCTACAATGAGCAGTTCTTC.

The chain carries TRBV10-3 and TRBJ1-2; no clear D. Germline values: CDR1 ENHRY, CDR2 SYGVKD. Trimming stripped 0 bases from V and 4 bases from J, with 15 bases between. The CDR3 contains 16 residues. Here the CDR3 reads CAISESRGRRTYGYTF. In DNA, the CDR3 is TGTGCCATCAGTGAGTCACGGGGAAGGAGGACCTATGGCTACACCTTC.

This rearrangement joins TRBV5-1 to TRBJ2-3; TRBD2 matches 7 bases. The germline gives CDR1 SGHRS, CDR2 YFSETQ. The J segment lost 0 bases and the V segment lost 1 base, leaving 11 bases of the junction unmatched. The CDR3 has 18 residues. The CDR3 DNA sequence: TGCGCCAGCAGCTTGTCGAACCCCCCGGGGGGTAGCACAGATACGCAGTATTTT. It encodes CASSLSNPPGGSTDTQYF.

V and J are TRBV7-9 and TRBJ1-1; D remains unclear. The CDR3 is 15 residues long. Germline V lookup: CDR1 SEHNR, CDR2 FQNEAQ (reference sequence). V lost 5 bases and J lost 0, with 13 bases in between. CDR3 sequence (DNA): TGTGCCAGCAGCGGGCACCCTTCCATGAACACTGAAGCTTTCTTT. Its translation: CASSGHPSMNTEAFF.

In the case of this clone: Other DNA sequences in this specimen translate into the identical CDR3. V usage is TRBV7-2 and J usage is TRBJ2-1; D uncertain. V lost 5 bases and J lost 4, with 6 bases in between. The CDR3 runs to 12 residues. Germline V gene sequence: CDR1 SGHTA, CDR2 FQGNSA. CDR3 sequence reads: CASSPRYNEQFF. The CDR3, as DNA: TGTGCCAGCAGCCCCCGTTACAATGAGCAGTTCTTC.

In DNA, the CDR3 is TGCGCCAGCGGTGCGGACAGGGGGATCTATGGCTACACCTTC. Residues: CASGADRGIYGYTF. This chain connects TRBV5-1 to TRBJ1-2; 10 nucleotides align to TRBD1. The ends lost 7 bases at V and 4 bases at J; junction bases unmatched: 7. There are 14 residues in the CDR3. Germline CDR1 is SGHRS and CDR2 is YFSETQ.

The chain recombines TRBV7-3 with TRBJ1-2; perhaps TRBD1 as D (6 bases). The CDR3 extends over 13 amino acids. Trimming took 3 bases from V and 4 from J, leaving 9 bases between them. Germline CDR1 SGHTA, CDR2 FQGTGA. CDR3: CASSFPGAYGYTF. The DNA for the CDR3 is TGTGCCAGCAGCTTCCCAGGGGCCTATGGCTACACCTTC.

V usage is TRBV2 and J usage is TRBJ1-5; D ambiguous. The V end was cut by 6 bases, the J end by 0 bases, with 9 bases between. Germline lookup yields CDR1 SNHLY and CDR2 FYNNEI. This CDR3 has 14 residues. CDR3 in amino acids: CASRVGHSNQPQHF. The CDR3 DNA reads TGTGCCAGCAGGGTGGGCCATAGCAATCAGCCCCAGCATTTT.

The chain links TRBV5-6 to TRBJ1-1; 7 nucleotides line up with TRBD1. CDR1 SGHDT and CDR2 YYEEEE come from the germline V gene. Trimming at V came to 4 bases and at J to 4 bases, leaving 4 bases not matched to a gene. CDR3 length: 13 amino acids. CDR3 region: CASSPTGATEAFF. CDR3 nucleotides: TGTGCCAGCAGCCCAACAGGGGCCACTGAAGCTTTCTTT. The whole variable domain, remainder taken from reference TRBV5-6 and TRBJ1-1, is DAGVTQSPTHLIKTRGQQVTLRCSPKSGHDTVSWYQQALGQGPQFIFQYYEEEERQRGNFPDRFSGHQFPNYSSELNVNALLLGDSALYLCASSPTGATEAFFGQGTRLTVV.

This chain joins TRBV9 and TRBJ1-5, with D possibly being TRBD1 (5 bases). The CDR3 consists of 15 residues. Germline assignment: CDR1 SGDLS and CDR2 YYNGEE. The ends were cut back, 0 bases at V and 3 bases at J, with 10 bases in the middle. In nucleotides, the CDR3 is TGTGCCAGCAGCGTAGGAGCCAGGGACAATCAGCCCCAGCATTTT. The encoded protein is CASSVGARDNQPQHF.

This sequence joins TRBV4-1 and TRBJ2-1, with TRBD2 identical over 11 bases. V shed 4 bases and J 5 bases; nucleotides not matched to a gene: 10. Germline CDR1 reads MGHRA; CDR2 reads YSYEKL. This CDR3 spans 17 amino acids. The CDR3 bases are TGCGCCAGCAGCCCCCGGGTCCTAGCGGGAGGTGACAATGAGCAGTTCTTC. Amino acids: CASSPRVLAGGDNEQFF.

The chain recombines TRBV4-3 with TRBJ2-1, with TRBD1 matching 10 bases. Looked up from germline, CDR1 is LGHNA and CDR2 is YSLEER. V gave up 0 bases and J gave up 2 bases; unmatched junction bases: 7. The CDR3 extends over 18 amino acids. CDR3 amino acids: CASSQDSGGQGAYNEQFF. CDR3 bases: TGCGCCAGCAGCCAAGATTCAGGCGGACAGGGGGCCTACAATGAGCAGTTCTTC.

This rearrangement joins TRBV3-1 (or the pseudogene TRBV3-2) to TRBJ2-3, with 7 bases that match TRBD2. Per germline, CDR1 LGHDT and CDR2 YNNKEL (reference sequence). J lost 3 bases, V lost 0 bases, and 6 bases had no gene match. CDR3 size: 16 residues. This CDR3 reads CASSQDALASTDTQYF. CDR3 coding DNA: TGTGCCAGCAGCCAAGATGCACTAGCGAGTACAGATACGCAGTATTTT.

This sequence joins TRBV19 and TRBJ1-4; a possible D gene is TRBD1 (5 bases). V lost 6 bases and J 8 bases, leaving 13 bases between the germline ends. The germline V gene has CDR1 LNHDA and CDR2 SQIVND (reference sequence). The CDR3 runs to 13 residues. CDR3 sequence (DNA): TGTGCCAGTAGCCAAGGGGTTGGAGAAAAACTGTTTTTT. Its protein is CASSQGVGEKLFF.

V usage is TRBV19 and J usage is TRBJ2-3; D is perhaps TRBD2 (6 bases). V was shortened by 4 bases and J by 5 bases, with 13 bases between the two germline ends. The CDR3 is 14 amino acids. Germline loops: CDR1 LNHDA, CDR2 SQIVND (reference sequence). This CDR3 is CASSTDWRGDTQYF. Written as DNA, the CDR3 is TGTGCCAGTAGTACGGACTGGCGGGGAGATACGCAGTATTTT. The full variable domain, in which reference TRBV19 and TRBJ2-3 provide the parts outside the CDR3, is DGGITQSPKYLFRKEGQNVTLSCEQNLNHDAMYWYRQDPGQGLRLIYYSQIVNDFQKGDIAEGYSVSREKKESFPLTVTSAQKNPTAFYLCASSTDWRGDTQYFGPGTRLTVL.

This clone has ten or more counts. The CDR3 DNA sequence: TGTGCCAGCAGCTTATCCGGGACCGGGGAGCTGTTTTTT. This sequence encodes CASSLSGTGELFF. The V and J genes are TRBV7-3 and TRBJ2-2, with D unresolved. Trimming removed 2 bases from V and 5 bases from J, with 6 bases in between. CDR3 length: 13 amino acids. In germline, CDR1 is SGHTA, CDR2 FQGTGA.

The CDR3 sequence: CASSQDSGTTYGYTF. The CDR3 DNA reads TGTGCCAGCAGCCAAGACTCCGGGACTACTTATGGCTACACCTTC. V gene TRBV14 combines with J gene TRBJ1-2; TRBD1 might be the D (5 bases). Germline V lookup: CDR1 SGHDN, CDR2 FVKESK. This CDR3 comprises 15 residues. Trimming left V 0 bases short and J 5 bases short, with 13 bases between.

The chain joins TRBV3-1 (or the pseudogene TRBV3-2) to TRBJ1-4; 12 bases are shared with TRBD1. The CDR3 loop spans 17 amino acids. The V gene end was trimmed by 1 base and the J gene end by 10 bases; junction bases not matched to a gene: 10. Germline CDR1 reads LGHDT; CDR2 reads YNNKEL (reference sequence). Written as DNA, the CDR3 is TGTGCCAGCAGCCAAGGAGGGGGGACAGGGGGCACTGGAAAACTGTTTTTT. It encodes CASSQGGGTGGTGKLFF.

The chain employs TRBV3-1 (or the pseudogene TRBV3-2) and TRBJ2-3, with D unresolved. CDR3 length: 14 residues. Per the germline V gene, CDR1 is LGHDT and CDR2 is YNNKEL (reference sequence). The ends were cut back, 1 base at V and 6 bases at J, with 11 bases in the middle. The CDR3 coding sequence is TGTGCCAGCAGCCAAGGCGATGTGTGGGATACGCAGTATTTT. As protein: CASSQGDVWDTQYF.

The CDR3 here is CASSSGGPRLFF. CDR3 nucleotide sequence: TGTGCCAGCAGCTCCGGAGGCCCGCGGCTGTTTTTT. V and J are TRBV6-2 or TRBV6-3 and TRBJ2-2, with D possibly being TRBD2 (5 bases). The V end was cut by 6 bases, the J end by 13 bases, with 15 bases between. CDR1 is MNHEY and CDR2 is SVGEGT in the germline V gene. This CDR3 has 12 residues.

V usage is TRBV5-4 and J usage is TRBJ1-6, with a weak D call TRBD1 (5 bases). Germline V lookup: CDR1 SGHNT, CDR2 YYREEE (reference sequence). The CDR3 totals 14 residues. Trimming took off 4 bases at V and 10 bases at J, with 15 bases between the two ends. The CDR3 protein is CASSPGGGRSPLHF. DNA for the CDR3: TGTGCCAGCAGCCCTGGGGGGGGACGCTCACCCCTCCACTTT.

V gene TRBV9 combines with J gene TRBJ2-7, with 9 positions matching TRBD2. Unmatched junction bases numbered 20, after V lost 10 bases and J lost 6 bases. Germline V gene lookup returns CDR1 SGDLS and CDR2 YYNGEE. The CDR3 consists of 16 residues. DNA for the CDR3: TGTGCCCGCGGGGGGGGGCTAGCGGCCCTACCACGCGAGCAGTACTTC. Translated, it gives CARGGGLAALPREQYF.

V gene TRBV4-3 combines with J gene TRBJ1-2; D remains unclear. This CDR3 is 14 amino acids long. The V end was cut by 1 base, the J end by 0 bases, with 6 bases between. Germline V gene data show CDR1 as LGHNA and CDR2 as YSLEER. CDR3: CASSQGQTNYGYTF. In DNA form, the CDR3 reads TGCGCCAGCAGCCAAGGGCAGACTAACTATGGCTACACCTTC.

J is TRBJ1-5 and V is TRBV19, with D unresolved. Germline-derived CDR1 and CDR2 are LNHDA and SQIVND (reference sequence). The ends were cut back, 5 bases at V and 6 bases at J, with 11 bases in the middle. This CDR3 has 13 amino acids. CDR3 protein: CASSAGVRQPQHF. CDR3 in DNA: TGTGCCAGTAGTGCCGGGGTTCGTCAGCCCCAGCATTTT.

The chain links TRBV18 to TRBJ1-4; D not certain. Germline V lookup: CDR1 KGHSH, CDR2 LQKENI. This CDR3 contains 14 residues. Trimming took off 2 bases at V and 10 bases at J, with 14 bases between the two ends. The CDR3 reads CASSPALGDSKLFF. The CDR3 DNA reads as TGTGCCAGCTCACCAGCCCTCGGGGATTCAAAACTGTTTTTT.

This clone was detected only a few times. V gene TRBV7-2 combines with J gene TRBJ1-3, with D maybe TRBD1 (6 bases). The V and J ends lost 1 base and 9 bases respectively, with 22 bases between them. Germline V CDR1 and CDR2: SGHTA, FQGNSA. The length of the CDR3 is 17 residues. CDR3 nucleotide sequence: TGTGCCAGCAGCTTAGTTTGGACAGCCACCGGTCAGGGCACCATATATTTT. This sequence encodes CASSLVWTATGQGTIYF.

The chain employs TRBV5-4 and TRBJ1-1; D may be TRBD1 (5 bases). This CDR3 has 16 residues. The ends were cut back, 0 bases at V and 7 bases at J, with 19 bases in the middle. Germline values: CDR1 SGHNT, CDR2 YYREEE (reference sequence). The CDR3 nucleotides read TGTGCCAGCAGCTTGGGGCCCCCGGGACCGGGAGTTGAAGCTTTCTTT. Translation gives CASSLGPPGPGVEAFF.

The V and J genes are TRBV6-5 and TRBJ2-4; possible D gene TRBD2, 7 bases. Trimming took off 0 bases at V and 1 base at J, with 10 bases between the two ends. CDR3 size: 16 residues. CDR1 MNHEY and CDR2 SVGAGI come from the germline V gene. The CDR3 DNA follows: TGTGCCAGCAGTTACTCGAAGGGGGGGGCCAAAAACATTCAGTACTTC. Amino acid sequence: CASSYSKGGAKNIQYF.

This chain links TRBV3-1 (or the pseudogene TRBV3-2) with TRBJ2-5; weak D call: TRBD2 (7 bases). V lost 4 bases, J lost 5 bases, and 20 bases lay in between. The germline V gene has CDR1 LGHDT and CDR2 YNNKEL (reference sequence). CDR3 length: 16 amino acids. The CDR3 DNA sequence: TGTGCCAGCAGCCCGAAAAGGGGGGGGCGCCGGGAGACCCAGTACTTC. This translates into CASSPKRGGRRETQYF.